This TCR beta chain appears in the sequencing data of a study of T cells in women clearing cervical HPV infection. Study details: Blood came at first lesion visit for cases, post-clearance for controls.

Notes on this clone: The read terminates 3 residues before the CDR3 end, so the remaining end is supplied by the germline J gene.

V lost 0 bases and J lost 6, with 5 bases in between. Germline V gene sequence: CDR1 KGHSH, CDR2 LQKENI. The length of the CDR3 is 12 residues. Libraries were prepared by immunoSEQ multiplex PCR; TCRdb keeps only in-frame clonotypes and omits some of them. In all, the sample yields tens of thousands of clones. Sequenced: blood buffy coat. The receptor was derived from a woman aged 18-69 years with a cervical HPV16 infection that either progressed to CIN3+ or cleared (not recorded which). The chain recombines TRBV18 with TRBJ1-1; D is undetermined. The CDR3 bases that were read are TGTGCCAGCTCACCACCGCAGTCTGAA. It yields the protein CASSPPQSE. In full, the CDR3 reads CASSPPQSEAFF.